This is a list of T cell receptor beta chains from one sample in a study of CD8 T cells in Susac syndrome. From the immunoSEQ multiplex PCR reads, TCRdb called clonotypes with MiXCR, one entry per CDR3 protein. The sample holds more than 250,000 distinct CDR3 sequences, 90% to 95% seen once. Sequenced: CD4+ T cells from PBMCs. These receptors were taken from a human donor with multiple sclerosis. Each CDR3 is given with its conserved first and last residue. The order of the fields is clone size, V gene, D gene, J gene, CDR3 DNA, CDR3 protein. D genes are given only for firm matches. A row's size may be missing; if present it is once, few, many or a size class.

>-|TRBV15|-|TRBJ2-1
TGTGCCACCAGCAAGAGCCAGAGCTCCTACAATGAGCAGTTCTTC
CATSKSQSSYNEQFF
>-|TRBV6-5|TRBD2|TRBJ2-7
TGTGCCAGCAGTTATGGGACTAGCGGGAACGAGCAGTACTTC
CASSYGTSGNEQYF
>-|TRBV5-8|-|TRBJ2-7
TGTGCCAGCAGCTTGCCAGGGTTCTACGAGCAGTACTTC
CASSLPGFYEQYF
>-|TRBV12-3/TRBV12-4|-|TRBJ2-1
TGTGCCAGCAGTTTATTAATGGGGGAGCAGTTCTTC
CASSLLMGEQFF
>-|TRBV7-2|TRBD2|TRBJ2-7
TGTGCCAGCAGCTTAGCTGATATAGCGGGACCCTACGAGCAGTACTTC
CASSLADIAGPYEQYF
>-|TRBV11-2|-|TRBJ2-1
TGTGCCAGCAGCTGGTTGGGGGGTCTTTTAGATGAGCAGTTCTTC
CASSWLGGLLDEQFF
>-|TRBV9|TRBD1|TRBJ1-1
TGTGCCAGCAGCGCGCACACTACAGGGGATGGGCGAACGGCTTTCTTT
CASSAHTTGDGRTAFF
>-|TRBV12-3/TRBV12-4|-|TRBJ1-1
TGTGCCAGCAGCCCCGGGGGGTTGACTGAAGCTTTCTTT
CASSPGGLTEAFF
>-|TRBV7-3|-|TRBJ2-6
TGTGCCAGCAGCCCGGAAAGGGCTGGGGCCAACGTCCTGACTTTC
CASSPERAGANVLTF
>once|TRBV29-1|-|TRBJ1-2
TGCAGCGTTGATTTAGGCAGGGGTTGGGGCTACACCTTC
CSVDLGRGWGYTF
>-|TRBV12-3/TRBV12-4|-|TRBJ2-3
TGTGCCAGCAGTCTTCAGGGGGATACGCAGTATTTT
CASSLQGDTQYF
>-|TRBV6-5|-|TRBJ2-7
TGTGCCAGCAGTTACTCCGGGACAGCGGGGCCGTTGTACTTC
CASSYSGTAGPLYF
>-|TRBV7-9|-|TRBJ2-3
TGTGCCAGCAGCTCAGGCCCGTCACACGGGACAGATACGCAGTATTTT
CASSSGPSHGTDTQYF
>-|TRBV5-1|-|TRBJ2-1
TGCGCCAGCAGCTTGGTGGGGGGGGCGAGCTCCTACAATGAGCAGTTCTTC
CASSLVGGASSYNEQFF
>-|TRBV27|-|TRBJ1-2
TGTGCCAGCAGTTATGACAGAGGGACCTTTGGGGGTGGCTACACCTTC
CASSYDRGTFGGGYTF
>-|TRBV5-1|-|TRBJ2-1
TGCGCCAGCAGCTCGAGGTCCAGCTCCTCCTACAATGAGCAGTTCTTC
CASSSRSSSSYNEQFF
>-|TRBV20-1|-|TRBJ2-1
TGCAGTGCTCATACCCACGGGGGAAGCTCCTACAATGAGCAGTTCTTC
CSAHTHGGSSYNEQFF
>-|TRBV7-7|-|TRBJ2-3
TGTGCTAGCAGCTTAGATATAACAGATACGCAGTATTTT
CASSLDITDTQYF
>-|TRBV12-3/TRBV12-4|-|TRBJ2-5
TGTGCCAGCAGTGCCAACCTAGCTAGGGACGGGACCCAGTACTTC
CASSANLARDGTQYF
>-|TRBV6-2/TRBV6-3|TRBD1|TRBJ1-1
TGTGCCAGCAGTTACCGGGACAGGAACACTGAAGCTTTCTTT
CASSYRDRNTEAFF
>once|TRBV30|-|TRBJ1-3
TGTGCCTGGAGTGCGACAGTTCTGGGAAACACCATATATTTT
CAWSATVLGNTIYF
>once|TRBV4-2|-|TRBJ1-2
TGTGCCAGCAGCCAAGACGGCAGGGCCAGCCCTGACTACACCTTC
CASSQDGRASPDYTF
>once|TRBV30|-|TRBJ2-5
TGTGCCTGGGGGGCCAGGGAGACCCAGTACTTC
CAWGARETQYF
>-|TRBV5-1|-|TRBJ2-5
TGCGCCAGCAGCATGGGGAGCGTGGAGACCCAGTACTTC
CASSMGSVETQYF
>-|TRBV23-1|-|TRBJ1-3
TGCGCCAGCAGTCAATCCCGGACAGCTGGAAACACCATATATTTT
CASSQSRTAGNTIYF
>-|TRBV20-1|-|TRBJ1-1
TGCAGTGCTAGAGTTACGGGTATGAACACTGAAGCTTTCTTT
CSARVTGMNTEAFF
>many|TRBV5-1|-|TRBJ1-5
TGTGCCAGCAGCTTAGGTAGCAATCAGCCCCAGCATTTT
CASSLGSNQPQHF
>-|TRBV20-1|-|TRBJ2-7
TGCAGTGCTGGGGCCTCGCACGAGCAGTACTTC
CSAGASHEQYF
>-|TRBV4-3|TRBD1|TRBJ1-2
TGCGCCAGCAGCCAAGAGCTTTATCCGGGACAGGGCTCGAAATGGAATGGCTACACCTTC
CASSQELYPGQGSKWNGYTF